The 9 T cell receptor beta chains given below trace back to one sample, sequenced in a study of Tregs in tolerant kidney transplant recipients. Produced via immunoSEQ multiplex PCR; TCRdb's table is partial and in-frame only. The profile shows about 64,000 clones, about 89% of them singletons. Recipients received nonmyeloablative bone marrow transplants from related graft donors, with transient mixed chimerism. The specimen was CD4+ T cells from blood (PBMCs), collected 6 months after the transplant. All receptors derive from a human patient who received a combined kidney and bone marrow transplant. Some of the T cells might come from the graft donor.

The chain links TRBV10-3 to TRBJ1-5; D gene uncertain. Germline CDR1 is ENHRY and CDR2 is SYGVKD. This CDR3 region has 13 residues. V lost 5 bases to trimming and J lost 5 bases, with 10 bases between them. CDR3 sequence (DNA): TGTGCCATCAGTATCCAGGAACATCAGCCCCAGCATTTT. As protein: CAISIQEHQPQHF.

The V and J genes are TRBV5-4 and TRBJ2-4; 14 bases are shared with TRBD2. V lost 4 bases and J lost 0; bases outside the gene matches: 9. This CDR3 is built from 19 residues. CDR1 is SGHNT, CDR2 YYREEE, per germline (reference sequence). This CDR3 reads CASSPGGLAGALAKNIQYF. In DNA, the CDR3 is TGTGCCAGCAGCCCGGGGGGACTAGCGGGGGCCTTAGCCAAAAACATTCAGTACTTC.

For this clone: An end of the junction differs from the germline gene, which may be a read error. The J gene is TRBJ2-2, the V gene TRBV5-6, with D perhaps TRBD2 (6 bases). From germline, CDR1 is SGHDT and CDR2 YYEEEE. The CDR3 covers 14 residues. Here the CDR3 reads CASSSPGLPGGLFF. DNA of the CDR3: TGTGCCAGCAGCTCACCGGGACTCCCCGGGGGGCTGTTTTTT.

The table lists this clone with a few counts. The chain has TRBV6-1 and TRBJ2-4, with D perhaps TRBD1 (5 bases). The CDR3 loop spans 11 amino acids. V was cut by 7 bases and J by 8 bases, with 9 bases left in between. Germline CDR1 MNHNS, CDR2 SASEGT. CDR3 residues: CASIARDIQYF. The DNA for the CDR3 is TGTGCCAGCATCGCCAGGGACATTCAGTACTTC.

This clone was seen just once. The CDR3 coding sequence is TGTGCCAGCAGGCCAACAGGGGGCGCTTCCTACGAGCAGTACTTC. Its translation: CASRPTGGASYEQYF. The rearrangement uses TRBV28 and TRBJ2-7, with 9 bases fitting TRBD1. The germline CDR1 and CDR2 sequences are MDHEN and SYDVKM. The CDR3 spans 15 residues. With V trimmed by 6 bases and J by 1 base, 7 bases remained unmatched.

The genes are TRBV29-1 and TRBJ2-1; the D gene is possibly TRBD2 (6 bases). CDR1 is SQVTM and CDR2 is ANQGSEA in the germline V gene. Trimming cost V 5 bases and J 2 bases, with 16 bases left between them. The CDR3 totals 15 residues. The DNA for the CDR3 is TGCAGCGTTAGAAGGACGGGGGAGACCTACAATGAGCAGTTCTTC. Translated: CSVRRTGETYNEQFF.

This sequence joins TRBV10-3 and TRBJ1-1; the D gene is possibly TRBD1 (6 bases). The V and J ends lost 8 bases and 6 bases respectively, with 16 bases between them. CDR3 length equals 13 residues. The germline V gene encodes CDR1 ENHRY and CDR2 SYGVKD. The chain's CDR3 is CAIRVQGGSEAFF. As DNA, the CDR3 is TGTGCCATCCGGGTACAGGGTGGGTCTGAAGCTTTCTTT.

The J gene is TRBJ2-3, the V gene TRBV19; D may be TRBD2 (6 bases). Germline-derived CDR1 and CDR2 are LNHDA and SQIVND (reference sequence). With 1 base removed from V and 0 bases from J, the gap between germline ends came to 8 bases. CDR3 length equals 15 residues. This CDR3 reads CASSIVGGSTDTQYF. The CDR3 nucleotides read TGTGCCAGTAGTATAGTGGGGGGTAGCACAGATACGCAGTATTTT.

This chain joins TRBV5-1 and TRBJ2-5, with a weak D call TRBD2 (5 bases). CDR3 length equals 13 residues. Looked up from germline, CDR1 is SGHRS and CDR2 is YFSETQ. With 3 bases removed from V and 4 bases from J, the gap between germline ends came to 10 bases. CDR3 DNA sequence: TGCGCCAGCAGCTCCGGACTCCTAGAGACCCAGTACTTC. It is translated as CASSSGLLETQYF.